This T cell receptor beta chain was identified in a study of blood T cell repertoires in COVID-19. Study-level background: Spain, Italy and the United States supplied samples that represented acute and convalescent COVID-19.

In the study's own analysis: Estimation of nucleated cell counts relied on the amplification of reference gene primers. Sequencing was performed with immunoSEQ multiplex PCR; in TCRdb, only in-frame clones are kept and a portion is missing. V and J calls and clone size are given by that table; D and trimming were obtained from the DNA. The sample records about 70,000 clones, around 90% being singletons. V lost 4 bases, J lost 1 base, and 13 bases stayed unmatched. Germline CDR1 reads GTSNPN; CDR2 reads SVGIG (reference sequence). The CDR3 sequence is 17 residues long. The specimen was peripheral blood. The TCR was taken from a human donor in a cohort sampled during active COVID-19. V usage is TRBV30 and J usage is TRBJ2-3; 8 bases map to TRBD1. This CDR3 reads CAWMHRGWGRGTDTQYF. The CDR3 DNA reads as TGTGCCTGGATGCACAGGGGGTGGGGGAGAGGCACAGATACGCAGTATTTT.